Listed here are 25 T cell receptor beta chains from one sample, sequenced in a study of human T cells and chemical hapten exposure. Time point defined: patch test 3, about 24 weeks after DPC sensitization. Sample treatment: therapeutic diphenylcyclopropenone sensitization with weekly scalp DPC. One entry per CDR3 protein results from TCRdb running MiXCR on the RACE reads. This sample carries roughly 100,000 distinct CDR3 sequences, 30% to 35% of them seen once, and the ten largest clones take more than 2.5%. Sample: whole blood, taken in connection with sensitization to the hapten diphenylcyclopropenone (DPC). Every receptor here comes from a middle-aged man with alopecia areata. Some clones in this sample may be carry-over from other donors' samples.

This chain joins TRBV7-8 and TRBJ2-3; TRBD1 matches at 8 bases. Trimming at V came to 4 bases and at J to 4 bases, leaving 7 bases not matched to a gene. The CDR3 runs 15 residues. Germline CDR1 and CDR2: SGHVS and FQNEAQ. For the CDR3, the DNA is TGTGCCAGCAGCTCGACAGGGGTTGAATCAGATACGCAGTATTTT. Its translation is CASSSTGVESDTQYF.

The chain combines TRBV5-1 with TRBJ2-7; D ambiguous. Germline CDR1 SGHRS, CDR2 YFSETQ. V was shortened by 8 bases and J by 5 bases, with 5 bases between the two germline ends. This CDR3 spans 9 amino acids. CDR3 in amino acids: CARSDEQYV. Written as DNA, the CDR3 is TGCGCCAGGTCAGACGAGCAGTACGTC.

V gene TRBV6-2 or TRBV6-3 combines with J gene TRBJ2-3; D gene unclear. Trimming stripped 3 bases from V and 2 bases from J, with 9 bases between. From germline, CDR1 is MNHEY and CDR2 SVGEGT. The CDR3 contains 14 residues. The CDR3 coding sequence is TGTGCCAGCAGTTATTGGGCCGACACAGATACGCAGTATTTT. Protein product: CASSYWADTDTQYF.

Regarding this clonotype: One junction end disagrees with the germline gene, perhaps due to a read error. J is TRBJ2-5 and V is TRBV7-7, with unresolved D. The CDR3 spans 14 residues. Germline lookup yields CDR1 SSHAT and CDR2 FNYEAQ (reference sequence). The DNA of the CDR3 is TGTGCTAGCAGCTTAGGAGCAGTACAAGAGACCCAGTACTTC. Protein sequence: CASSLGAVQETQYF.

V and J are TRBV7-8 and TRBJ1-6; D is perhaps TRBD1 (5 bases). CDR3 length: 15 amino acids. Trimming removed 2 bases at V and 7 bases at J, with 12 bases between. Germline lookup yields CDR1 SGHVS and CDR2 FQNEAQ. The CDR3 reads CASSLSPGQNSPLHF. The CDR3, as DNA: TGTGCCAGCAGCTTATCGCCAGGGCAGAATTCACCCCTCCACTTT. Filled out from reference TRBV7-8 and TRBJ1-6, the complete variable domain reads GAGVSQSPRYKVAKRGQDVALRCDPISGHVSLFWYQQALGQGPEFLTYFQNEAQLDKSGLPSDRFFAERPEGSVSTLKIQRTQQEDSAVYLCASSLSPGQNSPLHFGNGTRLTVT.

J is TRBJ2-1 and V is TRBV29-1, with D perhaps TRBD1 or TRBD2 (5 bases each). Germline CDR1 SQVTM, CDR2 ANQGSEA. The CDR3 totals 15 residues. The V end was cut by 5 bases, the J end by 4 bases, with 18 bases between. The DNA of the CDR3 is TGCAGCGTTTTGTTGGGGCCGGGGCAGTACAATGAGCAGTTCTTC. Translation gives CSVLLGPGQYNEQFF.

In the case of this clonotype: The junction departs from the called germline gene at one end, perhaps through a read error. The rearrangement links TRBV20-1 to TRBJ2-1; possibly TRBD2 for D (5 bases). The germline V gene encodes CDR1 DFQATT and CDR2 SNEGSKA (reference sequence). The length of the CDR3 is 11 residues. This chain's CDR3 is CSAGAGLLYLF. In nucleotides, the CDR3 is TGCAGTGCTGGAGCCGGACTCCTTTATCTATTC.

The chain links TRBV5-1 to TRBJ1-3, with TRBD1 as a possible D gene (6 bases). V was trimmed by 1 base and J by 0 bases, leaving 11 bases between them. The V gene's germline CDR1 is SGHRS and CDR2 YFSETQ. CDR3 length equals 16 residues. The CDR3 loop is CASSLSGTNSGNTIYF. As DNA, the CDR3 is TGCGCCAGCAGCTTGAGTGGGACAAACTCTGGAAACACCATATATTTT.

The chain is built from TRBV5-1 and TRBJ2-1; the match to TRBD2 covers 10 bases. The CDR3 is 16 amino acids. Trimming removed 5 bases from V and 8 bases from J; junction bases left unmatched: 13. Germline loops: CDR1 SGHRS, CDR2 YFSETQ. Here the CDR3 DNA reads TGCGCCAGCAGATCTCTGGGACTAGCGTCGTCGGATGAGCAGTTCTTC. Protein sequence: CASRSLGLASSDEQFF.

This chain uses TRBV30 with TRBJ2-7; D is unclear. The germline CDR1 and CDR2 sequences are GTSNPN and SVGIG (reference sequence). The length of the CDR3 is 15 residues. The V end was cut by 2 bases, the J end by 0 bases, with 14 bases between. The CDR3 loop reads CAWSPLGMVSYEQYF. CDR3 nucleotides: TGTGCCTGGAGTCCCCTTGGGATGGTCTCCTACGAGCAGTACTTC.

A few counts support this clonotype. The chain carries TRBV29-1 and TRBJ2-5; possibly TRBD1 for D (6 bases). In germline, CDR1 is SQVTM, CDR2 ANQGSEA. CDR3 length: 14 residues. In DNA, the CDR3 is TGCAGTGCCCCTAGACAGGATGACCAAGAGACCCAGTACTTC. This gives the protein CSAPRQDDQETQYF.

The CDR3 sequence: CASRSPGHRSYEQYF. The CDR3 coding sequence is TGTGCCAGCAGAAGCCCGGGGCATAGATCCTACGAGCAGTACTTC. The J gene is TRBJ2-7, the V gene TRBV6-6, with D tentatively TRBD1 or TRBD2 (5 bases each). Trimming stripped 6 bases from V and 1 base from J, with 16 bases between. Germline V gene sequence: CDR1 MNHNY, CDR2 SVGAGI (reference sequence). The CDR3 covers 15 residues.

This sequence joins TRBV12-3 or TRBV12-4 and TRBJ2-5; possible D gene TRBD1, 6 bases. V was trimmed by 3 bases and J by 5 bases, leaving 25 bases between them. CDR3 length: 18 amino acids. The CDR3 nucleotides are TGTGCCAGCAGTTTCACCCTCGCCCCCTGGGGGCCACGGGAGACCCAGTACTTC. Translation gives CASSFTLAPWGPRETQYF.

V gene TRBV29-1 combines with J gene TRBJ2-1; D is possibly TRBD1 or TRBD2 (6 bases each). V lost 2 bases to trimming and J lost 10 bases, with 15 bases between them. The CDR3 contains 13 residues. Germline CDR1 is SQVTM and CDR2 is ANQGSEA. The CDR3 sequence: CSVEWARGEEQFF. Written as DNA, the CDR3 is TGCAGCGTTGAATGGGCTAGGGGGGAAGAGCAGTTCTTC.

The V call is TRBV29-1, the J call TRBJ2-1; TRBD1 matches at 8 bases. The trim removed 4 bases at V and 2 bases at J, leaving 7 bases unmatched. The CDR3 has 15 amino acids. Germline CDR1 is SQVTM and CDR2 is ANQGSEA. The CDR3 DNA sequence: TGCAGCGTTGCCAGGGGGCTTCCCCCCTACAATGAGCAGTTCTTC. This translates into CSVARGLPPYNEQFF.

This clonotype turned up a few times. The chain carries TRBV7-2 and TRBJ1-5, with D possibly matching TRBD1 (6 bases). This CDR3 is built from 14 residues. With 5 bases removed from V and 2 bases from J, the gap between germline ends came to 10 bases. Germline CDR1 and CDR2: SGHTA and FQGNSA. The CDR3 reads CASSQGTGNQPQHF. CDR3 coding DNA: TGTGCCAGCAGCCAGGGGACGGGCAATCAGCCCCAGCATTTT.

The rearrangement joins TRBV15 to TRBJ2-1, with D uncertain. Germline V lookup: CDR1 LNHNV, CDR2 YYDKDF (reference sequence). The V end was cut by 0 bases, the J end by 6 bases, with 6 bases between. The CDR3 extends over 13 amino acids. The CDR3 spells CATSRDRVNEQFF. The CDR3 coding sequence is TGTGCCACCAGCAGAGATCGGGTCAATGAGCAGTTCTTC.

This clonotype appeared many times. The chain uses TRBV7-2 and TRBJ2-1, with 8 positions matching TRBD2. V was clipped by 3 bases and J by 6 bases; unmatched bases: 7. This CDR3 is built from 15 residues. Germline assignment: CDR1 SGHTA and CDR2 FQGNSA. CDR3 amino acids: CASSFEGLVSNEQFF. CDR3 nucleotides: TGTGCCAGCAGCTTTGAGGGACTAGTCAGCAATGAGCAGTTCTTC.

The chain carries TRBV7-2 and TRBJ2-7; 9 nucleotides line up with TRBD1. The CDR3 has 14 amino acids. Germline V gene sequence: CDR1 SGHTA, CDR2 FQGNSA. After removal of 5 bases from V and 2 bases from J, the junction contained 4 bases not matched to a gene. In DNA form, the CDR3 reads TGTGCCAGCAGCCCACGACAGGGGGCCTACGAGCAGTACGTC. This encodes CASSPRQGAYEQYV.

The rearrangement joins TRBV7-8 to TRBJ2-7; the D gene is possibly TRBD2 (5 bases). Trimming removed 3 bases at V and 3 bases at J, with 15 bases between. The CDR3 length is 15 residues. CDR1 SGHVS and CDR2 FQNEAQ come from the germline V gene. The CDR3 reads CASSFRLGSYYEQYF. In nucleotides, the CDR3 is TGTGCCAGCAGCTTCCGTTTGGGGAGTTACTACGAGCAGTACTTC.

This clonotype was seen a few times. CDR3 nucleotide sequence: TGCACCAGCAGCCAGAAACCGGGACTCCGCACAGATACGCAGTATTTT. This encodes CTSSQKPGLRTDTQYF. The V call is TRBV1, the J call TRBJ2-3; TRBD2, the D gene given by the table, was not confirmed from the DNA. TRBV1 is marked as a pseudogene. The CDR3 sequence is 16 residues long.

The chain couples TRBV5-1 to TRBJ2-3, with D perhaps being TRBD1 or TRBD2 (5 bases each). Trimming removed 0 bases from V and 1 base from J, with 15 bases in between. CDR1 SGHRS and CDR2 YFSETQ come from the germline V gene. This CDR3 region has 17 residues. The CDR3 sequence is CASSLGDLERGTDTQYF. The DNA of the CDR3 is TGCGCCAGCAGCTTGGGGGACCTGGAGAGGGGCACAGATACGCAGTATTTT.

The rearrangement joins TRBV6-5 to TRBJ2-7, with D perhaps TRBD2 (6 bases). This CDR3 region has 15 residues. Germline assignment: CDR1 MNHEY and CDR2 SVGAGI. Trimming stripped 8 bases from V and 1 base from J, with 18 bases between. The CDR3 sequence: CASPKVPSASYEQYF. In nucleotides, the CDR3 is TGTGCCAGCCCAAAAGTCCCTAGCGCTTCCTACGAGCAGTACTTC.

The chain couples TRBV5-4 to TRBJ1-4, with D tentatively TRBD1 (6 bases). Germline V gene sequence: CDR1 SGHNT, CDR2 YYREEE (reference sequence). The length of the CDR3 is 15 residues. V was clipped by 3 bases and J by 8 bases, with 17 bases between them. The CDR3 spells CASSSPGVGGEKLFF. The CDR3 nucleotides read TGTGCCAGCAGCTCACCCGGGGTCGGGGGCGAAAAACTGTTTTTT.

This clonotype was detected a few times. The V gene is TRBV20-1, the J gene TRBJ1-1; D is unresolved. V was trimmed by 3 bases and J by 1 base, leaving 9 bases between them. The CDR3 length is 13 residues. CDR1 and CDR2 from the germline V gene are DFQATT and SNEGSKA (reference sequence). The CDR3 here is CSARSETNTEAFF. The CDR3 nucleotides are TGCAGTGCTAGGTCTGAGACGAACACTGAAGCTTTCTTT.